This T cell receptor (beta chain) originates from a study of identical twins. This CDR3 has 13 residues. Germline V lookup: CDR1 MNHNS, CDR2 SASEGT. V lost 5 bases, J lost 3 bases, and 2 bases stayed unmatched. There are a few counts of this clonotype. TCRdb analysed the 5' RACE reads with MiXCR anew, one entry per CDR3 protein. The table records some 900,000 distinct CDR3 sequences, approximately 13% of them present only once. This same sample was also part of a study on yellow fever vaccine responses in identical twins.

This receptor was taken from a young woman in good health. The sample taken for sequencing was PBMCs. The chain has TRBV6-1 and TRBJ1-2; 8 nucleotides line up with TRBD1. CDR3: CASSMTGDYGYTF. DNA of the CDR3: TGTGCCAGCAGTATGACAGGGGACTATGGCTACACCTTC.